The present entry profiles one T cell receptor (beta chain) with its context. There is no known antigen for this receptor. One base away there is no much larger clone; base qualities are not given. Library preparation was by the immunoSEQ multiplex PCR assay. The multiplex PCR relied on a mix of 60 forward primers for TCR Vbeta segments and 13 reverse primers for TCR Jbeta segments. The CDR3 region of rearranged TCR beta genes was amplified from genomic DNA by a multiplex PCR assay. Amplified TCR beta libraries were sequenced as 87-base-pair reads on the Illumina HiSeq System. Turning to the authors' computational methods: A later analysis counted 75 million to 100 million unique TCR beta chains across the 666 repertoires, and some 11 million of these chains were shared by at least two donors. To remove PCR and sequencing errors, raw reads were error-corrected and collapsed into unique sequences using a nearest-neighbor algorithm that merged closely related sequences. Alignment of CDR3 sequences to IMGT reference sequences was used to assign V, D and J gene segments. For a sequence to be retained, at least a six-nucleotide match to both a V gene segment and a J gene segment was required. Rearrangements were called productive when the CDR3 lacked stop codons and stayed in frame with V and J; all others were non-productive. Following IMGT convention, CDR3 was defined as the stretch from the second conserved V-encoded cysteine up to the conserved J-encoded phenylalanine. In an earlier analysis of more than 550 of the donors, sequences lacking an unambiguous match to a single V gene segment were excluded. An earlier analysis of 587 of the donors classified V segments as functional when productive rearrangements were above 56.7% and as segregating when the standard deviation between donors was above 5%. A statistical classification framework was built for diagnosing cytomegalovirus status from the catalog of TCR beta chain sequences. In a later analysis, V and J genes were assigned by comparing TCR nucleotide sequences against IMGT/GENE-DB human TR gene sequences. Using the TCRdist pipeline, a later analysis assigned CDR3 sequences along with most-parsimonious VDJ recombination scenarios. In a later analysis, each TCR beta chain was defined by its CDR3 amino acid sequence together with its V-gene family, and reads lacking a unique V-gene family were excluded. A later analysis removed 500 to 600 highly shared, low-generation-probability nucleotide sequences to deal with suspected cross-contamination and a sequencing artifact. For each public chain, a later analysis derived a clonal expansion index from normalized ranks of inferred template counts within each repertoire. A later analysis computed generation probabilities with a VDJ recombination model fitted to out-of-frame rearrangements, and checked the results against IGoR. In a later analysis, hypergeometric tests were used to score TCR-TCR, TCR-HLA and TCR-CMV co-occurrence, with a repertoire-size bias correction applied to TCR pairs. A later analysis estimated false discovery rates by permuting HLA or CMV assignments 20 times. In a later analysis, co-occurring TCRs were grouped using DBSCAN, and TCRdist sequence similarity was added for clustering within HLA-allele-positive subsets. Repertoires with fewer than 30,000 or more than 120,000 public chains were left out of co-occurrence clustering, as were about 5 repertoires with anomalous nucleotide sharing. TCRdb retrieved this table from immuneACCESS and kept in-frame rearrangements only. Not all clones are present; in checked studies, unresolved V genes account for under half, and no reason is known for the remainder. From that table come the V and J calls and clone size; the DNA was used to work out D and trimming. The sample yields roughly 120,000 clones; over 65% were counted once. The ten top clones hold more than 1.5% of the sample.

For this chain, trimming is 7 bases at the V end and 0 bases at the J end, and the number of junction bases without a gene match is 16. The CDR3 runs 19 amino acids, cysteine and phenylalanine included. Just the 57-base CDR3 DNA is kept, in frame starting at base 1. CDR1 and CDR2, looked up from the germline V gene, are SGHTS and YDEGEE. The cohort consisted of approximately 670 healthy bone marrow donors. All cohort members were sampled while nominally healthy, although unrecorded immune exposures were likely present. The donor was CMV seronegative and belonged to the group of 352 seronegative cohort members. A peripheral blood sample was collected from each donor, and TCR beta sequencing was performed on peripheral blood mononuclear cells. Genomic DNA was extracted from the blood cell samples with the Qiagen DNeasy Blood Extraction Kit. This entry comes from a study of cytomegalovirus exposure and HLA in healthy donors (dated by TCRdb to about 2017). Notes on the research overall: In an earlier analysis of approximately 640 of the donors, less than 350 Gb of sequence data and some 120 million unique TCR beta sequences from 150 million to 200 million T cells were reported. A later genetic analysis took genome-wide SNP genotypes for about three fifths of the 666 donors and used that subset as a discovery cohort. To predict cytomegalovirus infection status, the study combined high-throughput TCR immunosequencing, statistical association of individual TCRs with disease status, and machine learning. To decide whether each TCR beta V gene segment behaved as functional or pseudogenic, an earlier analysis of some 570 of the donors relied on high-throughput TCR beta sequencing. Roughly 5 DR-DQ haplotypes were treated as single units for association and clustering because of strong linkage in the cohort. Class I and class II HLA loci were covered by the typing at four-digit resolution. Donor age, sex, ethnicity and CMV serostatus were compiled together with the repertoire data. In addition to the first cohort of roughly 670 subjects, a separate validation cohort of approximately 130 different subjects was used. The study used immunosequencing to profile the T cell repertoires of under 700 subjects and linked those repertoires to cytomegalovirus serostatus. Of the approximately 400 genotyped donors, approximately 80% fell in the genetic ancestry cluster associated with self-reported Caucasian donors. Typing coverage differed by locus: A, B, C, DRB1 and DQB1 were typed in roughly 620-630 donors, DQA1 in 500 to 550, DPA1 in over 600, and DPB1 in 450 to 480. On average, around 200,000 unique TCR beta nucleotide sequences were sequenced per donor among some 420 genotyped donors of the cohort, with about 17% of those sequences being non-productive. A later analysis re-examined previously published TCR beta repertoires from more than 650 donors and added high-resolution HLA genotyping to investigate patterns of TCR occurrence. An early release that covered approximately 600 HLA-typed donors contained about 300 gigabases of sequencing data and 75 million to 100 million unique TCR sequences. All discovery cohort repertoires had been generated on a single sequencing platform. In the later analysis, no new phenotypic data were used to find candidate immune exposures; instead, reliance was placed on TCR beta sequences and their occurrence across donors. The study aimed to test whether cataloging public T cell receptors could reveal signatures of past pathogen exposure.

What the work shows at the level of the full study, not this receptor alone: For the cohort, immune exposure information was limited to CMV serostatus. In a later analysis, most CMV-associated TCR beta chains were found to appear HLA-restricted, with HLA associations seemingly driven largely by CMV exposure. A further reported finding was that TCR beta sequences accurately predicted the HLA-A and HLA-B alleles for most subjects in the first cohort. The authors suggested that the approach could potentially be extended to other disease states and immunological phenotypes. The cohort was sequenced for TCR beta chains only, and without alpha or paired-chain data the features that could be detected were limited. Several of the top co-occurrence clusters appeared to be linked to parvovirus B19, influenza, CMV and Epstein-Barr virus, according to a later analysis. A later genetic analysis associated a missense DCLRE1C variant with V-gene and J-gene trimming of TCR beta chains, and an independent cohort replicated the association. Most TCR sequences were observed very rarely across donors, whereas some public TCRs were present in many individuals. In both the original and validation cohorts, the classifier was reported to diagnose cytomegalovirus status with high specificity and sensitivity. Specific HLA alleles were associated with more than 15,000 TCR beta sequences at a false discovery rate of 0.05 in a later analysis. Because HLA typing was missing for some donors at each locus, association tests included only the typed subset. The presence/absence analyses assumed that sequencing depth was roughly uniform across donors, and that assumption may not be true. When HLA alleles, especially DR and DQ, strongly co-occurred, attributing TCR associations to individual alleles was difficult. In an earlier analysis of about 540 of the donors, most TCR beta V segments were observed in productive rearrangements about 90% or about 30% of the time, broadly matching IMGT annotations. The earlier analysis of approximately 560 of the donors excluded some 15 rarely observed V segments, including chromosome 9 orphons, because counts were too low. A total of 150 or so TCR beta chains were listed by the study as associated with cytomegalovirus. A later analysis found that TCR association rates varied across HLA loci, with DRB1 alleles showing the most associated TCRs and HLA-C alleles the fewest. The 87-base-pair reads could not distinguish some IMGT-functional V segments, including TRBV6-2 and TRBV6-3, so those segments were excluded. Correlated functional status among segregating V segments might be attributable to linkage disequilibrium, but an unknown experimental factor could not be ruled out. The sequencing pipeline was judged likely to have produced a cluster of highly shared sequence variants as a technical artifact. A few of the identified cytomegalovirus-associated TCR beta chains were confirmed in vitro to be specific for cytomegalovirus antigens. A later analysis found that HLA-associated TCR beta chains were more clonally expanded and had lower generation probabilities than equally common non-associated chains. In a later genetic analysis, fewer N-insertions in productive TCRs were reported among donors in an Asian-associated ancestry cluster than the roughly 700-donor mean.

The material sequenced was PBMCs. The chain links TRBV5-8 with TRBJ2-1; 10 bases in between match TRBD2. The source of this sequence is a man aged 45-65 years in good health and CMV-seronegative. The base sequence is TGTGCCAGCTTGCAAGGACTAGCGGCTGATTCAAGCTCCTACAATGAGCAGTTCTTC. Translated, it gives CASLQGLAADSSSYNEQFF.